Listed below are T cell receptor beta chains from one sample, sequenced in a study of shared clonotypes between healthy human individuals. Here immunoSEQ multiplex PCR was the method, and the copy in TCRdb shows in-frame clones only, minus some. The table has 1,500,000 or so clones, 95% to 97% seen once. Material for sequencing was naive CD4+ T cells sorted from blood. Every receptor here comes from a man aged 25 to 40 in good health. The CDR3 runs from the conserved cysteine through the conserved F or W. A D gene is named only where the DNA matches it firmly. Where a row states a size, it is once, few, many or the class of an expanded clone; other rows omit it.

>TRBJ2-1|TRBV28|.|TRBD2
TGTGCCAGCCTAGGGGGGACTAGCGGGACGTATGAGCAGTTCTTC
CASLGGTSGTYEQFF
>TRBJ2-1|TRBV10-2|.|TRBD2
TGCGCCAGCAGGAGGGGCGGGCCGGGCGCGGGAGGTTATCCTGAGCAGTTCTTC
CASRRGGPGAGGYPEQFF
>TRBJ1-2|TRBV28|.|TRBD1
TGTGCCAGCGGGCCCCTGGACAGGGCTAACTATGGCTACACCTTC
CASGPLDRANYGYTF
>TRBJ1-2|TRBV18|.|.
TGTGCCAGCTCCCAGGGAGGGGATGGCTACACCTTC
CASSQGGDGYTF
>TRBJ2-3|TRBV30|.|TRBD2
TGTGCCTGGAGTAATACACCGGGACTAGCGGGAGCTGATACGCAGTATTTT
CAWSNTPGLAGADTQYF
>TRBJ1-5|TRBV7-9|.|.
TGTGCCAGCAGCTTGGGGAATAGCAATCAGCCCCAGCATTTT
CASSLGNSNQPQHF
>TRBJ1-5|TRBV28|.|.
TGTGCCAGCAGCAGGGACGTTAGCAATCAGCCCCAGCATTTT
CASSRDVSNQPQHF
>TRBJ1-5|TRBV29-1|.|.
TGCAGCGTTGCGGGGGGTGGGAATCAGCCCCAGCATTTT
CSVAGGGNQPQHF
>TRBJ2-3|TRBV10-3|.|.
TGTGCCATCAGTGGTACCTACAGGAGTTACACAGATACGCAGTATTTT
CAISGTYRSYTDTQYF
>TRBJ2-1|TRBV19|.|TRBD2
TGTGCCAGTAGCAGGCAGGGACTAGCGGAGAACAATGAGCAGTTCTTC
CASSRQGLAENNEQFF
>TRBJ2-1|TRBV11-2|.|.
TGTGCCAGCAGCTTCGAGTTTTCTTACGGCGACAATGAGCAGTTCTTC
CASSFEFSYGDNEQFF
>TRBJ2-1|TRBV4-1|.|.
TGCGCCAGCAGCCAGGACGATTTCTCCTACAATGAGCAGTTCTTC
CASSQDDFSYNEQFF
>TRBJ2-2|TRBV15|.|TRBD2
TGTGCCACCAGCCTTCAGCGGGAGTCCGCCGGGGAGCTGTTTTTT
CATSLQRESAGELFF
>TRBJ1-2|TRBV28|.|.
TGTGCCAGCAGTTTACCTTTAACAGGGCCGAGGGGCTACACCTTC
CASSLPLTGPRGYTF
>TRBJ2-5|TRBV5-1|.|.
TGCGCCAGCAGCCCTCCGGACAACAGAGAGACCCAGTACTTC
CASSPPDNRETQYF
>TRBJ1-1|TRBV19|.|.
TGTGCCAGTAGTACCCGACAGAACACTGAAGCTTTCTTT
CASSTRQNTEAFF
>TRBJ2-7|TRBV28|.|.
TGTGCCAGCAGTTTAGGTTCAGTCATCTACGAGCAGTACTTC
CASSLGSVIYEQYF
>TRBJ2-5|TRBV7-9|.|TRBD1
TGTGCCAGCAGCTTAAGGGGACAGGGTGAGGAGACCCAGTACTTC
CASSLRGQGEETQYF
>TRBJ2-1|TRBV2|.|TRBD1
TGTGCCAGCAGGGGGCAGGGGGCCAATGAGCAGTTCTTC
CASRGQGANEQFF
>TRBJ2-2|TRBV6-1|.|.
TGTGCCAGCAGTGACAGGGTTCTGGGGGAGCTGTTTTTT
CASSDRVLGELFF
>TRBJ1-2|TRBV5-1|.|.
TGCGCCAGCAGCTTGGCCGTGGACTATGGCTACACCTTC
CASSLAVDYGYTF
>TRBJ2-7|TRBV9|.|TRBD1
TGTGCCAGCAGCGTCCAGGGGGCCCAAGGGCTTGAGCAGTACTTC
CASSVQGAQGLEQYF
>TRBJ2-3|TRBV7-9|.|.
TGTGCCAGCAGCACGCTAGCGGCAGGGGGCACAGATACGCAGTATTTT
CASSTLAAGGTDTQYF
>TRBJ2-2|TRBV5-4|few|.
TGTGCCAGCAGCTTGGAGGCTAGCCGGAACACCGGGGAGCTGTTTTTT
CASSLEASRNTGELFF
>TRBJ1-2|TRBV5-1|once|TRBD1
TGCGCCAGCAGCTCTGACAGGGGCTATCCCCCGACGGGCTACACCTTC
CASSSDRGYPPTGYTF
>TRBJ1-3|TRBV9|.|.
TGTGCCAGCGGGTCCCCTCCGCGACAGAACTCTGGAAACACCATATATTTT
CASGSPPRQNSGNTIYF
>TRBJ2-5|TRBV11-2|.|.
TGTGCCAGCAGCTCGTACGACCTCGAGACCCAGTACTTC
CASSSYDLETQYF
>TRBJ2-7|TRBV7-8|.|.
TGTGCCAGCAGCTTATTAAGGCCTGGGTACGAGCAGTACTTC
CASSLLRPGYEQYF
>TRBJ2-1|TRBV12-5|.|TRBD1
TGTGCTAGTGGTTTGGTACTCCCGGGACAGGGGTACAATGAGCAGTTCTTC
CASGLVLPGQGYNEQFF
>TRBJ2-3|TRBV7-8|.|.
TGTGCCAGCAGCTTAGCCGGAAGAGATACGCAGTATTTT
CASSLAGRDTQYF
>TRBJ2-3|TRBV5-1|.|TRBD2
TGCGCCAGCAGCTTCGGACTAGTTATTGAGGATACGCAGTATTTT
CASSFGLVIEDTQYF
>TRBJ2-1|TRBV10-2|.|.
TGCGCCAGCAGTGAGTCGTCTTTGGCCGTCGATGAGCAGTTCTTC
CASSESSLAVDEQFF
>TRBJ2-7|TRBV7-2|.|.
TGTGCCAGCAGCTTAGGGGGCGCGTCGGGCGAGCAGTACTTC
CASSLGGASGEQYF
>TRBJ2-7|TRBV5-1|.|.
TGCGCCAGCAGCTTGTCTACCACGGCAGGGGCCGAGCAGTACTTC
CASSLSTTAGAEQYF
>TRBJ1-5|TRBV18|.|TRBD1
TGTGCCAGCTCAACCGGGACAGCTAGCAATCAGCCCCAGCATTTT
CASSTGTASNQPQHF
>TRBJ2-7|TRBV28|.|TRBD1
TGTGCCAGCAGTACCCAGGGGGCTAAAACCTACGAGCAGTACTTC
CASSTQGAKTYEQYF
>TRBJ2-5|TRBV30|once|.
TGTGCCTGGAGTGGGCCAGTGTACCAAGAGACCCAGTACTTC
CAWSGPVYQETQYF
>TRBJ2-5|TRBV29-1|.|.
TGCAGCGTTGAGGCGAGGGGGGAGACCCAGTACTTC
CSVEARGETQYF
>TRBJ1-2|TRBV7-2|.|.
TGTGCCAGCAGCTTAGGGGTGGGGGACTATGGCTACACCTTC
CASSLGVGDYGYTF
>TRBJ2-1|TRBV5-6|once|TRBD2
TGTGCCAGCAGCCGGACTAGCGGGAGGCGGGGATCGGGGTACAATGAGCAGTTCTTC
CASSRTSGRRGSGYNEQFF